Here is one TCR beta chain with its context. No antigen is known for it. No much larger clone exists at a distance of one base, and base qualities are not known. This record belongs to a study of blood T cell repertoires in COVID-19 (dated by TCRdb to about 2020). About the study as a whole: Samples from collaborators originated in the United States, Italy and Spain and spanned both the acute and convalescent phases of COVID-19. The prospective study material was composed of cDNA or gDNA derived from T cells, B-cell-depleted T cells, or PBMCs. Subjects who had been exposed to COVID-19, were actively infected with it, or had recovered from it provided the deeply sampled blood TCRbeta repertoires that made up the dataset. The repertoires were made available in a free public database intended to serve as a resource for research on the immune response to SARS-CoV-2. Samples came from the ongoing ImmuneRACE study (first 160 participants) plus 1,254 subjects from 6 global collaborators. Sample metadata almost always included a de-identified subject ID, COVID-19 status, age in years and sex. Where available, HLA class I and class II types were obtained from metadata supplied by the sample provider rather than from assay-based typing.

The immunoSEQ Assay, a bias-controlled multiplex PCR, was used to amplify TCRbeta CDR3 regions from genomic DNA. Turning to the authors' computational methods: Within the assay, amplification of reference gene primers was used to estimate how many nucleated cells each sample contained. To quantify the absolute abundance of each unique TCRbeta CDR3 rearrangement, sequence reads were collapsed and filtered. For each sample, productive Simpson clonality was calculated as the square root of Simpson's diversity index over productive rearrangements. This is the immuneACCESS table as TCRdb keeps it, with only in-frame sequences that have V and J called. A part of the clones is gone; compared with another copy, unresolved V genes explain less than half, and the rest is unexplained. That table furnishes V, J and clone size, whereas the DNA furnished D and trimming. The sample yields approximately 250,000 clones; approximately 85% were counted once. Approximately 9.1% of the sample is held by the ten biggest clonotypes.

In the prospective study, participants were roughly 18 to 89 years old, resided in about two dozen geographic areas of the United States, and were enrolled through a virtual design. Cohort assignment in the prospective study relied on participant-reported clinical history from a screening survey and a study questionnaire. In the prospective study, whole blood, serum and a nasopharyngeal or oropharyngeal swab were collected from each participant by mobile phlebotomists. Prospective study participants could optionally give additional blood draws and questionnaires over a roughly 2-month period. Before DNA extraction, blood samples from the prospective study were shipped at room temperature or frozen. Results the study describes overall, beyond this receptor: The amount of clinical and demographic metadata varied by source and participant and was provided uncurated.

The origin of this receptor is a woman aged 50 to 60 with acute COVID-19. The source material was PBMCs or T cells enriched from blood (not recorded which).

The CDR3 reads CASSQWGGDRGINRYTF. The sequenced DNA is TGTGCCAGCAGCCAGTGGGGCGGGGACAGGGGTATTAATCGCTACACCTTC. This sequence uses TRBV3-1 (or the pseudogene TRBV3-2) and TRBJ1-2; TRBD1 matches 10 bases in the middle. Trimming removed 3 bases from V and 9 bases from J; the gene matches leave 16 bases unexplained. CDR1 and CDR2 are read off the germline V gene (reference sequence) as LGHDT and YNNKEL. From the cysteine through the phenylalanine, the CDR3 covers 17 amino acids. The entry retains the CDR3 DNA only, 51 bases that are in frame from base 1.